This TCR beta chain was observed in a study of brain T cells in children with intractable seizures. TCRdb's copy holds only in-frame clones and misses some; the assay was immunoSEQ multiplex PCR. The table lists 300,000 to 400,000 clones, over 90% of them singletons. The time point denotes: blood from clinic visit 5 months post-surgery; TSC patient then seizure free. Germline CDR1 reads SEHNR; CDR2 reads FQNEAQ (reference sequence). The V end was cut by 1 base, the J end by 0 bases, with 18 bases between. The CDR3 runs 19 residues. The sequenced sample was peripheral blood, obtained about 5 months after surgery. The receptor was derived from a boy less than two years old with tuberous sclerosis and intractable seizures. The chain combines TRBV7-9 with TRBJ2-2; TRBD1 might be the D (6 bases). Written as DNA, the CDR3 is TGTGCCAGCAGCTTAGTCTGGGCAGGGGCCACCGCGAACACCGGGGAGCTGTTTTTT. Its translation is CASSLVWAGATANTGELFF.